This is a list of T cell receptor beta chains from one sample in a study of CD8 T cells in ankylosing spondylitis. TCRdb reprocessed the 5' RACE reads with MiXCR, giving one entry per CDR3 protein. The sample has around 490,000 distinct CDR3 sequences, less than 6% seen once; the top ten hold under 4.5%. Sample: blood, either unsorted or a sorted T cell fraction (not recorded which). The receptors were sampled from a male donor with ankylosing spondylitis. The CDR3 runs from the conserved cysteine through the conserved F or W. Each record gives: V gene, D gene, CDR3 protein. A D gene is named only where the DNA matches it firmly.

TRBV24-1,.,CATSDLQAGELFF
TRBV9,.,CASRAGSGEAFF
TRBV29-1,TRBD1,CSVLTGGSNQPQHF
TRBV27,.,CASSLIGKPNYGYTF
TRBV20-1,.,CSARGGPGDTQYF
TRBV6-5,.,CASSYSFVNGLETQYF
TRBV5-1,.,CASSSHFKEAEAFF
TRBV12-3/TRBV12-4,.,CASSLGRGQPYGYTF
TRBV2,.,CARGSREKLFF
TRBV4-3,.,CASSQGEITDTQYF
TRBV7-2,.,CASSPQEGIEQYF
TRBV27,.,CASSRVEGRLFF
TRBV5-1,.,CASSFGPNSNQPQHF
TRBV2,.,CASSPDWGSTDTQYF
TRBV20-1,.,CSARDPLTDTQYF
TRBV4-3,.,CASSPARGLTDTQYF
TRBV28,TRBD2,CASNRIPGLAGAKYEQYF
TRBV27,.,CASSPGRYTDTQYF
TRBV4-2,TRBD1,CASSLTGTDNQPQHF
TRBV11-2,TRBD2,CASSFLAASTDTQYF
TRBV6-6,.,CASSRDTSYGYTF
TRBV6-1,.,CASSLGAYTGELFF
TRBV10-3,TRBD1,CASSTGTAYNEQFF
TRBV7-2,TRBD2,CASKKVAGGRYNEQFF
TRBV20-1,.,CSASGFGNEGPQHF
TRBV7-2,.,CASSLAIIGTSPLHF
TRBV27,TRBD1,CASSLGTGWSYNEQFF
TRBV6-5,TRBD2,CASSYGASGIYEQYF
TRBV12-3/TRBV12-4,.,CASSFDDRSYGYTF
TRBV29-1,.,CSIQVRYEAFF
TRBV21-1,.,CASSKVRGLVLVRLDTQYF